One sample yielded the 10 T cell receptor beta chains listed below, sequenced in a study of shared clonotypes between healthy human individuals. Produced via immunoSEQ multiplex PCR; TCRdb's table is partial and in-frame only. The sample lists roughly 1.4 million clones, approximately 98.5% occurring once. What was sequenced was naive CD4+ T cells sorted from blood. Subset given: CD45RA+ positively selected. The receptor set was obtained from a man in his thirties or forties in good health.

V gene TRBV30 combines with J gene TRBJ1-1; the D gene is possibly TRBD1 (5 bases). This CDR3 region has 13 residues. CDR1 is GTSNPN and CDR2 is SVGIG in the germline V gene (reference sequence). Trimming pared 5 bases from V and 6 bases from J, leaving 16 bases between. The CDR3 protein is CAWATWGRAEAFF. DNA of the CDR3: TGTGCCTGGGCAACGTGGGGGAGGGCTGAAGCTTTCTTT. Drawing the rest from reference TRBV30 and TRBJ1-1, the complete variable domain is SQTIHQWPATLVQPVGSPLSLECTVEGTSNPNLYWYRQAAGRGLQLLFYSVGIGQISSEVPQNLSASRPQDRQFILSSKKLLLSDSGFYLCAWATWGRAEAFFGQGTRLTVV.

This clone was observed a single time. The V gene is TRBV7-9, the J gene TRBJ2-7; TRBD2 matches at 7 bases. The CDR3 contains 17 residues. With V trimmed by 2 bases and J by 0 bases, 10 bases remained unmatched. In germline, CDR1 is SEHNR, CDR2 FQNEAQ (reference sequence). The CDR3 loop reads CASSLFFPLADSYEQYF. CDR3 bases: TGTGCCAGCAGCTTATTCTTTCCCCTAGCGGACTCCTACGAGCAGTACTTC.

The chain has TRBV5-4 and TRBJ1-4; D remains unclear. The germline CDR1 and CDR2 sequences are SGHNT and YYREEE (reference sequence). The CDR3 sequence is 15 residues long. V lost 3 bases and J lost 0, with 9 bases in between. As DNA, the CDR3 is TGTGCCAGCAGCTCCCAGGATTCAACTAATGAAAAACTGTTTTTT. As protein: CASSSQDSTNEKLFF.

CDR3 in amino acids: CAIRNSGSSTDTQYF. The CDR3 DNA reads TGTGCCATCAGAAATAGCGGTTCTAGCACAGATACGCAGTATTTT. This chain connects TRBV10-3 to TRBJ2-3; maybe TRBD2 (6 bases). Looked up from germline, CDR1 is ENHRY and CDR2 is SYGVKD. This CDR3 comprises 15 residues. V lost 6 bases to trimming and J lost 0 bases, with 13 bases between them.

This rearrangement joins TRBV7-2 to TRBJ2-7; the D is unclear. Germline V gives CDR1 SGHTA, CDR2 FQGNSA. The V gene lost 0 bases and the J gene lost 3 bases, with 12 bases spanning the gap. The CDR3 contains 15 residues. The CDR3 DNA follows: TGTGCCAGCAGCTTAGCCCGCCAGGAGTACTACGAGCAGTACTTC. It codes for CASSLARQEYYEQYF. Using reference TRBV7-2 and TRBJ2-7 for the parts outside the CDR3, the full variable domain is GAGVSQSPSNKVTEKGKDVELRCDPISGHTALYWYRQSLGQGLEFLIYFQGNSAPDKSGLPSDRFSAERTGGSVSTLTIQRTQQEDSAVYLCASSLARQEYYEQYFGPGTRLTVT.

The chain recombines TRBV7-9 with TRBJ2-5, with 13 bases lining up with TRBD2. Germline values: CDR1 SEHNR, CDR2 FQNEAQ (reference sequence). The CDR3 has 16 amino acids. With V trimmed by 6 bases and J by 4 bases, 8 bases remained unmatched. For the CDR3, the DNA is TGTGCCAGCAGAGTCCCGGGACTAGCGGGACGAGAGACCCAGTACTTC. It specifies CASRVPGLAGRETQYF.

The CDR3 DNA reads TGTGCCAGCAGCTTACCAGGGTGGGACGGCTACACCTTC. Translated, it gives CASSLPGWDGYTF. V gene TRBV7-9 combines with J gene TRBJ1-2, with D possibly matching TRBD1 (5 bases). V was trimmed by 2 bases and J by 8 bases, leaving 12 bases between them. The germline gives CDR1 SEHNR, CDR2 FQNEAQ (reference sequence). The CDR3 covers 13 residues.

Comment on this clone: Other DNA sequences in this specimen translate into the identical CDR3. The rearrangement links TRBV9 to TRBJ2-3, with D perhaps TRBD1 (6 bases). V lost 0 bases and J lost 4, with 9 bases in between. CDR3 size: 14 residues. Germline V lookup: CDR1 SGDLS, CDR2 YYNGEE. CDR3 DNA: TGTGCCAGCAGCGTAGTGTCAGGGGCAGATACGCAGTATTTT. Residues: CASSVVSGADTQYF. Together with reference TRBV9 and TRBJ2-3, the CDR3 gives the full variable domain: DSGVTQTPKHLITATGQRVTLRCSPRSGDLSVYWYQQSLDQGLQFLIQYYNGEERAKGNILERFSAQQFPDLHSELNLSSLELGDSALYFCASSVVSGADTQYFGPGTRLTVL.

The count of this clone is one. The V call is TRBV10-2, the J call TRBJ1-3; 7 bases are a match to TRBD1. The CDR3 extends over 16 amino acids. Per the germline V gene, CDR1 is WSHSY and CDR2 is SAAADI. After removal of 3 bases from V and 3 bases from J, the junction contained 8 bases not matched to a gene. CDR3 coding DNA: TGCGCCAGCAGTGAAGGATTGAGGGGGCGTGGAAACACCATATATTTT. Protein product: CASSEGLRGRGNTIYF.

The CDR3 DNA follows: TGCGCCAGCAGCTTGGCCGTCTTACGGAACCAAGAGACCCAGTACTTC. Its translation is CASSLAVLRNQETQYF. The V gene is TRBV5-1, the J gene TRBJ2-5; unclear D gene. Trimming pared 0 bases from V and 0 bases from J, leaving 12 bases between. The CDR3 is made up of 16 amino acids. CDR1 and CDR2 from the germline V gene are SGHRS and YFSETQ.